The 7 T cell receptor beta chains given below trace back to one sample, sequenced in a study of glioma-infiltrating T cells. TCR alpha and beta CDR3 regions were amplified from RNA using iRepertoire nested multiplex PCR. TCRdb reprocessed the multiplex PCR reads with MiXCR, giving one entry per CDR3 protein. The sample records over 140,000 distinct CDR3 sequences, more than 35% being singletons. The sample taken for sequencing was glioma tissue, nonneoplastic brain tissue, or PBMCs (not recorded which). All receptors derive from a human donor with low-grade glioma or glioblastoma, undergoing nonglioma brain surgery, or in good health (not recorded which).

This clonotype appeared a few times. V gene TRBV6-1 combines with J gene TRBJ2-1; tentatively, D is TRBD2 (6 bases). Trimming shortened V by 5 bases and J by 8 bases, and 16 bases separated the two germline ends. The CDR3 consists of 14 residues. Per the germline V gene, CDR1 is MNHNS and CDR2 is SASEGT. CDR3 in amino acids: CASSLRGIGHEQFF. CDR3 sequence (DNA): TGTGCCAGCAGTCTCCGGGGGATTGGACATGAGCAGTTCTTC.

This clonotype was detected only a few times. The rearrangement uses TRBV19 and TRBJ2-1; TRBD2 matches 8 bases. The germline gives CDR1 LNHDA, CDR2 SQIVND (reference sequence). The CDR3 consists of 14 residues. V was clipped by 4 bases and J by 7 bases; unmatched bases: 6. CDR3 nucleotides: TGTGCCAGTAGTAGGGGACTAGACGGGAATGAGCAGTTCTTC. This gives the protein CASSRGLDGNEQFF.

This chain joins TRBV4-2 and TRBJ1-2, with D unresolved. Trimming cost V 1 base and J 2 bases, with 14 bases left between them. This CDR3 contains 16 residues. Germline V gene sequence: CDR1 LGHNA, CDR2 YNFKEQ. CDR3: CASSQGLASTNYGYTF. The CDR3 DNA reads TGTGCCAGCAGCCAAGGTCTGGCATCGACGAACTATGGCTACACCTTC.

V is TRBV28 and J is TRBJ2-3, with D possibly matching TRBD2 (6 bases). The CDR3 loop spans 14 amino acids. Germline CDR1 MDHEN, CDR2 SYDVKM. Trimming took off 9 bases at V and 4 bases at J, with 17 bases between the two ends. The CDR3 loop reads CASVSGGESDTQYF. The CDR3, as DNA: TGTGCCAGTGTTAGCGGAGGGGAGTCAGATACGCAGTATTTT.

Details on this clonotype: The CDR3 does not close with the conserved phenylalanine or tryptophan, likely indicating a read error. The genes are TRBV28 and TRBJ2-7, with unresolved D. This CDR3 region has 11 residues. Looked up from germline, CDR1 is MDHEN and CDR2 is SYDVKM. V lost 5 bases to trimming and J lost 9 bases, with 11 bases between them. CDR3 residues: CASSPGIMQYS. As DNA, the CDR3 is TGTGCCAGCAGTCCTGGGATCATGCAGTACTCC.

This clonotype was seen many times. The V gene is TRBV7-8, the J gene TRBJ2-5, with D hard to call. The CDR3 runs to 13 residues. V was shortened by 5 bases and J by 0 bases, with 7 bases between the two germline ends. Germline loops: CDR1 SGHVS, CDR2 FQNEAQ. This CDR3 reads CASSPYNQETQYF. The CDR3 DNA reads as TGTGCCAGCAGCCCGTACAACCAAGAGACCCAGTACTTC.

This clonotype was seen only a few times. The rearrangement uses TRBV15 and TRBJ2-2; maybe TRBD2 (5 bases). V lost 5 bases and J 10 bases, leaving 14 bases between the germline ends. This CDR3 has 13 residues. Germline V gene lookup returns CDR1 LNHNV and CDR2 YYDKDF (reference sequence). This chain's CDR3 is CATSESGRQELFF. The CDR3 DNA follows: TGTGCCACCAGCGAGAGCGGCCGCCAGGAGCTGTTTTTT.